These T cell receptor beta chains were read from a single sample in a study of response to subunit inactivated influenza vaccine. TCRdb reprocessed the RT-PCR reads via MiXCR and lists one record per CDR3 protein. The table has approximately 200,000 distinct CDR3 sequences, roughly 14% seen once. This specimen consisted of CD8+ T cells sorted from PBMCs, obtained 4 to 6 days after vaccination. Receptors were obtained from a man between 50 and 59 years old who received an inactivated influenza vaccine. Both conserved end residues are part of each CDR3. D genes are given only for firm matches. A row's size may be missing; if present it is once, few, many or a size class.

d_call j_call v_call clone_size cdr3_aa cdr3_nt
TRBD2 TRBJ2-2 TRBV29-1 few CSVEAGREFDTGELFF TGCAGCGTTGAAGCCGGGCGGGAGTTCGACACCGGGGAGCTGTTTTTT
- TRBJ2-7 TRBV6-2/TRBV6-3 few CASSYADFYEQYF TGTGCCAGCAGTTACGCGGATTTCTACGAGCAGTACTTC
- TRBJ1-1 TRBV11-2 few CASSPLGTRMNTEAFF TGTGCCAGCAGCCCACTGGGGACTAGAATGAACACTGAAGCTTTCTTT
- TRBJ1-5 TRBV20-1 few CSARWDWGSQPQHF TGCAGTGCTAGATGGGACTGGGGAAGTCAGCCCCAGCATTTT
- TRBJ1-5 TRBV6-6 - CAAAPVESNQPQHF TGTGCCGCCGCCCCAGTGGAGAGCAATCAGCCCCAGCATTTT
TRBD1 TRBJ2-5 TRBV6-1 - CASTDGQGKKETQYF TGTGCCAGCACCGACGGACAGGGTAAAAAAGAGACCCAGTACTTC
TRBD2 TRBJ2-1 TRBV7-9 few CASSPAGGPWNEQFF TGTGCCAGCAGCCCAGCGGGAGGGCCATGGAATGAGCAGTTCTTC
- TRBJ2-7 TRBV11-1 - CASSLGTPPHEQYF TGTGCCAGCAGCTTGGGCACACCTCCCCACGAGCAGTACTTC
- TRBJ1-2 TRBV15 many CATSRENNYGYTF TGTGCCACCAGCAGAGAGAACAACTATGGCTACACCTTC
- TRBJ1-2 TRBV11-2 - CASSLVAGDGNGYTF TGTGCCAGCAGCTTAGTCGCGGGGGACGGAAATGGCTACACCTTC
- TRBJ2-3 TRBV20-1 - CSASIRVPTDTQYF TGCAGTGCTTCCATACGGGTCCCCACAGATACGCAGTATTTT
TRBD1 TRBJ2-1 TRBV7-9 few CAILRTGRYNEQFF TGTGCCATACTTCGGACAGGGCGCTACAATGAGCAGTTCTTC
- TRBJ2-2 TRBV12-3/TRBV12-4 - CASSLSGNTGVLFF TGTGCCAGCAGTTTATCCGGGAACACCGGGGTGCTGTTTTTT
TRBD1 TRBJ2-7 TRBV5-6 - CASSSGTEGEQYF TGTGCCAGCAGCTCCGGGACAGAGGGCGAGCAGTACTTC
- TRBJ1-1 TRBV9 few CASSVGEDRQAFF TGTGCCAGCAGCGTAGGGGAGGACCGGCAAGCTTTCTTT
TRBD2 TRBJ2-7 TRBV3-1 few CASSQEQLAGGLYEQYF TGTGCCAGCAGCCAAGAGCAACTAGCGGGGGGTCTTTACGAGCAGTACTTC
- TRBJ2-2 TRBV4-3 few CASSQFTVSHTGGELFF TGCGCCAGCAGCCAATTTACGGTGTCGCACACCGGCGGGGAGCTGTTTTTT
TRBD1 TRBJ1-4 TRBV18 - CASSRDSLLGEKLFF TGTGCCAGCTCACGGGACAGCCTCCTTGGTGAAAAACTGTTTTTT
TRBD2 TRBJ2-1 TRBV4-2 many CASSQGTSGGANEQFF TGTGCCAGCAGCCAAGGGACTAGCGGGGGGGCTAATGAGCAGTTCTTC
TRBD1 TRBJ2-1 TRBV10-2 - CASSETPGQGFEQFF TGCGCCAGCAGTGAGACTCCGGGACAGGGATTCGAGCAGTTCTTC
- TRBJ1-2 TRBV4-1 - CASSPSTVNYGYTF TGCGCCAGCAGCCCCTCGACGGTCAACTATGGCTACACCTTC
TRBD1 TRBJ2-1 TRBV20-1 few CSARDQGATRYNEQFF TGCAGTGCTAGAGATCAGGGGGCAACGCGATACAATGAGCAGTTCTTC
TRBD1 TRBJ2-5 TRBV27 - CASSPLGQDQETQYF TGTGCCAGCAGTCCCCTCGGACAGGACCAAGAGACCCAGTACTTC
TRBD1 TRBJ2-2 TRBV11-2 - CASSLDNRQGDTGELFF TGTGCCAGCAGCTTAGATAATCGACAGGGCGACACCGGGGAGCTGTTTTTT
- TRBJ2-5 TRBV7-9 many CASSQGRANQETQYF TGTGCCAGCAGCCAGGGGAGGGCGAACCAAGAGACCCAGTACTTC
TRBD2 TRBJ2-1 TRBV12-3/TRBV12-4 few CASSFGGSGNEQFF TGTGCCAGCAGTTTCGGCGGGAGCGGCAATGAGCAGTTCTTC
- TRBJ2-7 TRBV29-1 - CSVRRSSGTGNEQYF TGCAGCGTCCGAAGGTCTAGCGGGACAGGCAACGAGCAGTACTTC
- TRBJ2-1 TRBV24-1 once CATSDLRQLGQFF TGTGCCACCAGTGATTTGAGGCAATTAGGGCAGTTCTTC
TRBD2 TRBJ2-1 TRBV27 - CASSSLAGGGNEQFF TGTGCCAGCAGTTCCCTAGCGGGAGGAGGTAATGAGCAGTTCTTC
- TRBJ2-4 TRBV27 few CASRPDSLLAKNIQYF TGTGCCAGCAGACCAGACAGCCTTCTAGCCAAAAACATTCAGTACTTC
TRBD1 TRBJ2-5 TRBV2 - CASSPGTGGPLQETQYF TGTGCCAGCAGTCCCGGGACAGGGGGCCCTCTCCAAGAGACCCAGTACTTC
- TRBJ2-3 TRBV12-3/TRBV12-4 many CASSADHPTDTQYF TGTGCCAGCAGCGCCGACCACCCCACAGATACGCAGTATTTT
- TRBJ2-7 TRBV2 - CASSVLTDYEQYF TGTGCCAGCAGTGTTTTAACGGACTACGAGCAGTACTTC
- TRBJ1-2 TRBV5-5 - CASSRTNYGYTF TGTGCCAGCAGCCGGACGAACTATGGCTACACCTTC
TRBD2 TRBJ2-7 TRBV15 - CATSYQGGSSYEQYF TGTGCCACCAGCTACCAAGGCGGGAGCTCCTACGAGCAGTACTTC
- TRBJ2-7 TRBV28 few CASSLFREPRGEQYF TGTGCCAGCAGTTTATTTCGGGAGCCCCGAGGGGAGCAGTACTTC
- TRBJ1-4 TRBV6-2/TRBV6-3 - CASRQRDNRGVLFF TGTGCCAGCAGACAACGGGACAATCGAGGAGTTCTGTTTTTT
TRBD1 TRBJ1-1 TRBV4-3 - CASSQGTGTEAFF TGCGCCAGCAGCCAGGGGACAGGGACTGAAGCTTTCTTT
TRBD1 TRBJ2-5 TRBV27 - CASSLLGRGSQETQYF TGTGCCAGCAGTTTATTGGGCAGGGGGAGCCAAGAGACCCAGTACTTC
- TRBJ2-1 TRBV27 few CASSFQSEGPNEQFF TGTGCCAGCAGTTTTCAATCGGAGGGACCCAATGAGCAGTTCTTC
TRBD2 TRBJ2-1 TRBV11-3 - CASSLGTSPPNEQFF TGTGCCAGCAGCCTTGGGACTAGCCCCCCTAATGAGCAGTTCTTC
- TRBJ2-2 TRBV12-3/TRBV12-4 few CASSLSGFTGELFF TGTGCCAGCAGTTTATCTGGGTTCACCGGGGAGCTGTTTTTT
- TRBJ1-1 TRBV15 - CATSRDSYWDEAFF TGTGCCACCAGCAGAGATTCGTACTGGGATGAAGCTTTCTTT
TRBD1 TRBJ1-2 TRBV19 - CASSRTQGANDGYTF TGTGCCAGTAGTAGAACACAGGGGGCCAATGATGGCTACACCTTC
- TRBJ2-1 TRBV27 medium-sized CASSLSSSNEQFF TGTGCCAGCAGTTTATCCTCCAGCAATGAGCAGTTCTTC
TRBD1 TRBJ2-3 TRBV15 - CATSIGGTGEDTQYF TGTGCCACCAGCATCGGTGGGACAGGGGAAGATACGCAGTATTTT
- TRBJ2-3 TRBV30 few CAWSVGAGRTDTQYF TGTGCCTGGAGTGTAGGGGCAGGGCGCACAGATACGCAGTATTTT
TRBD1 TRBJ2-1 TRBV29-1 few CSVDGTGVGEQFF TGCAGCGTTGATGGGACAGGGGTCGGTGAGCAGTTCTTC
- TRBJ1-5 TRBV20-1 - CSATHPGPTVGPQHF TGCAGTGCTACCCACCCGGGACCCACAGTTGGGCCCCAGCATTTT
TRBD2 TRBJ2-7 TRBV5-1 - CASSLDLLAGEGEQYF TGCGCCAGCAGCTTGGACCTCCTGGCGGGAGAAGGGGAGCAGTACTTC
TRBD2 TRBJ2-3 TRBV24-1 few CATSAAGGRDIDTQYF TGTGCCACCAGTGCGGCGGGAGGCCGAGATATAGATACGCAGTATTTT
- TRBJ2-2 TRBV4-3 few CASSQDWGGGTGELFF TGCGCCAGCAGCCAAGATTGGGGAGGAGGCACCGGGGAGCTGTTTTTT
TRBD2 TRBJ2-1 TRBV9 - CASSLAGGPSNEQFF TGTGCCAGCAGCCTCGCGGGGGGGCCGAGTAATGAGCAGTTCTTC